This is a list of T cell receptor beta chains from one sample in a study of spatial heterogeneity in lung cancer. TCRdb itself ran the 5' RACE reads through MiXCR, one entry per CDR3 protein. The sample has about 120,000 distinct CDR3 sequences, over 9% seen once; the top ten hold 16%. The sequencing used PBMCs, collected at follow-up. All receptors come from a male donor with early-stage non-small cell lung cancer. CDR3s include the opening cysteine and the closing phenylalanine or tryptophan. Each record gives: D gene, clone size, V gene, J gene, CDR3 DNA, CDR3 protein. The D gene is left open where the match is weak. Clone size is given for some rows only: seen once, a few or many times, or a class if the clone is expanded.

D: NA; size: many; V: TRBV5-1; J: TRBJ1-5; DNA: TGCGCCAGCAGCTTGGGACAGTTCAATCAGCCCCAGCATTTT; CDR3: CASSLGQFNQPQHF
D: NA; size: NA; V: TRBV7-2; J: TRBJ1-1; DNA: TGTGCCAGCAGCTTAGGGGTGATAGTGAACACTGAAGCTTTCTTT; CDR3: CASSLGVIVNTEAFF
D: NA; size: NA; V: TRBV7-9; J: TRBJ2-3; DNA: TGTGCCAGCAGCCAGGACAGTCCGACAGATACGCAGTATTTT; CDR3: CASSQDSPTDTQYF
D: NA; size: few; V: TRBV5-1; J: TRBJ2-2; DNA: TGCGCCAGCAGCTTTTCAGGCCCGAACACCGGGGAGCTGTTTTTT; CDR3: CASSFSGPNTGELFF
D: TRBD1; size: few; V: TRBV24-1; J: TRBJ1-5; DNA: TGTGCCACCAGCGATGGACAGGGGAGCCAGCCCCAGCATTTT; CDR3: CATSDGQGSQPQHF
D: TRBD1; size: many; V: TRBV29-1; J: TRBJ1-6; DNA: TGCAGCGTCGACAGGGGTCGGGCCCTCCACTTT; CDR3: CSVDRGRALHF
D: NA; size: many; V: TRBV19; J: TRBJ1-5; DNA: TGTGCCAGCGAGGACCGGGGGCCCCAGCATTTT; CDR3: CASEDRGPQHF
D: NA; size: few; V: TRBV3-1; J: TRBJ2-1; DNA: TGTGCCAGCAGCCAACAGGGGTTGGTAGGCAATGAGCAGTTCTTC; CDR3: CASSQQGLVGNEQFF
D: NA; size: NA; V: TRBV9; J: TRBJ2-1; DNA: TGTGCCAGCAGCGAGGAGCCCTCCTACAATGAGCAGTTCTTC; CDR3: CASSEEPSYNEQFF
D: NA; size: few; V: TRBV20-1; J: TRBJ1-5; DNA: TGCAGTGCTTGGCGGGACGAGCGCTATCAGCCCCAGCATTTT; CDR3: CSAWRDERYQPQHF
D: NA; size: few; V: TRBV2; J: TRBJ2-7; DNA: TGTGCCAGCAGAACAGACCCCTACTCCTACGAGCAGTACTTC; CDR3: CASRTDPYSYEQYF
D: TRBD1; size: many; V: TRBV5-1; J: TRBJ1-5; DNA: TGCGCCAGCAGCCTCGGACAGGGGGCCAATCAGCCCCAGCATTTT; CDR3: CASSLGQGANQPQHF
D: TRBD1; size: many; V: TRBV7-9; J: TRBJ2-1; DNA: TGTGCCAGCATCCGGGACAGGTACCCCAATGAGCAGTTCTTC; CDR3: CASIRDRYPNEQFF
D: NA; size: few; V: TRBV3-1; J: TRBJ2-7; DNA: TGTGCCAGCAGCCAAGATCTTCGGACGGTGCATAAGAGCTCCTACGAGCAGTACTTC; CDR3: CASSQDLRTVHKSSYEQYF
D: NA; size: many; V: TRBV5-1; J: TRBJ2-7; DNA: TGCGCCAGCAGCTTGGAGCAGGGGAGCGACGAGCAGTACTTC; CDR3: CASSLEQGSDEQYF
D: NA; size: NA; V: TRBV12-2; J: TRBJ1-4; DNA: TGTGCAAGTCGCTTACCACACAGCGGGGGCACTAATGAAAAACTGTTTTTT; CDR3: CASRLPHSGGTNEKLFF
D: NA; size: few; V: TRBV20-1; J: TRBJ2-3; DNA: TGCAGTGCTAGATTTTCGCGGGGAAATACAGATACGCAGTATTTT; CDR3: CSARFSRGNTDTQYF
D: NA; size: NA; V: TRBV5-1; J: TRBJ2-7; DNA: TGCGCCAGCAGCTTGAGCACAACCAACCCCGAGCAGTACTTC; CDR3: CASSLSTTNPEQYF
D: NA; size: many; V: TRBV15; J: TRBJ2-7; DNA: TGTGCCACCAGCAAGGGGACGGGCACCTACGAGCAGTACTTC; CDR3: CATSKGTGTYEQYF
D: NA; size: NA; V: TRBV7-9; J: TRBJ1-5; DNA: TGTGCCAGCAGCTTAACCGGGGGGGAAGGAAATCAGCCCCAGCATTTT; CDR3: CASSLTGGEGNQPQHF
D: NA; size: NA; V: TRBV7-9; J: TRBJ2-2; DNA: TGTGCCAGCAGCCCGACAGCCCTGAGACCCACCGGGGAGCTGTTTTTT; CDR3: CASSPTALRPTGELFF
D: NA; size: NA; V: TRBV28; J: TRBJ1-6; DNA: TGTGCCAGCACCGATGGGAGTTTCTCCTATAATTCACCCCTCCACTTT; CDR3: CASTDGSFSYNSPLHF
D: NA; size: many; V: TRBV11-3; J: TRBJ2-1; DNA: TGTGCCAGCAGCTACAGGGAAGAGTTCTACAATGAGCAGTTCTTC; CDR3: CASSYREEFYNEQFF
D: NA; size: few; V: TRBV2; J: TRBJ1-2; DNA: TGTGCCAGCAGTGAGTCACACTATGGCTACACCTTC; CDR3: CASSESHYGYTF
D: TRBD1; size: many; V: TRBV5-5; J: TRBJ2-7; DNA: TGTGCCAGCAGCCGTAGCCGAAGGGACAGTTACGAGCAGTACTTC; CDR3: CASSRSRRDSYEQYF
D: NA; size: many; V: TRBV28; J: TRBJ1-1; DNA: TGTGCCAGCAGTTTTGGGGGGCGCACTGAAGCTTTCTTT; CDR3: CASSFGGRTEAFF
D: TRBD2; size: many; V: TRBV29-1; J: TRBJ2-3; DNA: TGCAGCGTTGACGCGGGGGGGCGTTCAGATACGCAGTATTTT; CDR3: CSVDAGGRSDTQYF
D: TRBD2; size: few; V: TRBV11-2; J: TRBJ2-3; DNA: TGTGCCAGCAGCTTGTACATCGGGGGGGCGGGCACAGATACGCAGTATTTT; CDR3: CASSLYIGGAGTDTQYF
D: NA; size: NA; V: TRBV20-1; J: TRBJ1-2; DNA: TGCAGTGCTGGGGCAGCTAACTATGGCTACACCTTC; CDR3: CSAGAANYGYTF
D: NA; size: once; V: TRBV5-1; J: TRBJ2-1; DNA: TGCGCCAGCAGCTTGGCCACGGATGAGCAGTTCTTC; CDR3: CASSLATDEQFF
D: TRBD1; size: many; V: TRBV20-1; J: TRBJ1-1; DNA: TGCAGTGCCCCGACGACAGGGACTGGAGGGGCTTTCTTT; CDR3: CSAPTTGTGGAFF
D: NA; size: NA; V: TRBV28; J: TRBJ1-5; DNA: TGTGCCACCCAGTCGGGGGGGGGCAATCAGCCCCAGCATTTT; CDR3: CATQSGGGNQPQHF